Shown below are 29 T cell receptor beta chains from a single sample sequenced in a study of post-analysis software for immune sequencing data. Study observations and caveats: The study found TRBV5-6, TRBV5-1 and TRBV20-1 among roughly 5 TRBV segments more frequent in patients than controls.

Prepared libraries of TCR beta cDNA carried unique molecular identifiers. TCRdb recomputed calls from the PCR reads with MiXCR, one row per CDR3 protein. In the table there are roughly 540,000 distinct CDR3 sequences, 34% of which are singletons. Antigens of these TCRs are unknown. The sample comprised blood. All receptors come from a girl aged 2 to 17 with multiple sclerosis.

This chain connects TRBV4-1 to TRBJ2-3; 14 nucleotides line up with TRBD2. CDR1 and CDR2 from the germline V gene are MGHRA and YSYEKL. J lost 0 bases, V lost 3 bases, and 14 bases had no gene match. The CDR3 consists of 21 residues. The CDR3 loop reads CASSHAIGTSGGHASTDTQYF. CDR3 sequence (DNA): TGCGCCAGCAGCCATGCCATCGGGACTAGCGGGGGCCATGCTAGCACAGATACGCAGTATTTT.

This clonotype was counted at least ten times. The chain employs TRBV4-1 and TRBJ1-6; TRBD1 matches 8 bases. The CDR3 is made up of 17 amino acids. The V gene end was trimmed by 4 bases and the J gene end by 7 bases; junction bases not matched to a gene: 12. Per germline, CDR1 MGHRA and CDR2 YSYEKL. This chain's CDR3 is CASSLNLDRVGNSPLHF. The CDR3 coding sequence is TGCGCCAGCAGCCTCAATCTGGACAGGGTCGGAAATTCACCCCTCCACTTT.

The chain carries TRBV4-1 and TRBJ1-5; 7 bases are shared with TRBD1. CDR1 and CDR2 from the germline V gene are MGHRA and YSYEKL. Unmatched junction bases numbered 7, after V lost 2 bases and J lost 3 bases. The CDR3 sequence is 16 residues long. The CDR3 spells CASSQLPGQLNQPQHF. The CDR3 nucleotides read TGCGCCAGCAGCCAACTACCGGGACAGCTCAATCAGCCCCAGCATTTT.

The chain carries TRBV20-1 and TRBJ1-4; 8 bases agree with TRBD1. Germline loops: CDR1 DFQATT, CDR2 SNEGSKA (reference sequence). The V segment lost 6 bases and the J segment 3 bases; nucleotides outside the gene matches: 12. The CDR3 is 16 residues long. The CDR3 nucleotides are TGCAGTGCCCCGTCCCGGGACAGGTCCGCTAATGAAAAACTGTTTTTT. It yields the protein CSAPSRDRSANEKLFF.

The chain uses TRBV20-1 and TRBJ1-2; D might be TRBD1 (5 bases). This CDR3 contains 14 residues. Trimming removed 6 bases from V and 4 bases from J, with 18 bases in between. Germline-derived CDR1 and CDR2 are DFQATT and SNEGSKA (reference sequence). CDR3 sequence (DNA): TGCAGTGCGCGGAAGGGGACCGCAGGCTATGGCTACACCTTC. Translation: CSARKGTAGYGYTF.

This clonotype appeared once. V gene TRBV4-1 combines with J gene TRBJ1-1; no clear D gene. V lost 3 bases and J 2 bases, leaving 16 bases between the germline ends. Germline CDR1 reads MGHRA; CDR2 reads YSYEKL. The CDR3 length is 16 residues. CDR3 coding DNA: TGCGCCAGCAGCCATCCGACCCGAACCTCAAACACTGAAGCTTTCTTT. It specifies CASSHPTRTSNTEAFF.

There are a few counts of this clonotype. One end of the junction fails to match germline, which may point to a read error. The chain is built from TRBV29-1 and TRBJ2-5; 7 positions agree with TRBD1. This CDR3 spans 15 amino acids. The germline CDR1 and CDR2 sequences are SQVTM and ANQGSEA. CDR3 residues: CGVESLSQGIETQYF. DNA of the CDR3: TGCGGCGTTGAGTCCCTGTCACAGGGGATAGAGACCCAGTACTTC.

This clonotype was recorded only once. The chain employs TRBV27 and TRBJ2-2; D remains unclear. The CDR3 covers 11 residues. CDR1 and CDR2 (germline): MNHEY, SMNVEV (reference sequence). V lost 9 bases and J 7 bases, leaving 9 bases between the germline ends. CDR3 in DNA: TGTGCCAGTACGGACCGCGGGGAGCTGTTTTTT. As protein: CASTDRGELFF.

The CDR3 bases are TGTGCCAGCAGTTACGGGACAGGGGCGATGAATAATTCACCCCTCCACTTT. The encoded protein is CASSYGTGAMNNSPLHF. The V and J genes are TRBV6-6 and TRBJ1-6; TRBD1 matches at 10 bases. Germline loops: CDR1 MNHNY, CDR2 SVGAGI (reference sequence). Losses at the gene ends were 2 bases for V and 5 bases for J; bases not matched to a gene: 6. The CDR3 length is 17 residues.

This chain uses TRBV28 with TRBJ2-1; D uncertain. The CDR3 spans 14 residues. Germline-derived CDR1 and CDR2 are MDHEN and SYDVKM. V was clipped by 7 bases and J by 0 bases, with 10 bases between them. The CDR3 loop is CASTDPSSYNEQFF. In DNA, the CDR3 is TGTGCCAGCACGGACCCTTCCTCCTACAATGAGCAGTTCTTC.

This clonotype showed up just a few times. The gene calls are TRBV29-1 and TRBJ1-1; D possibly corresponds to TRBD1 (6 bases). Trimming removed 1 base from V and 5 bases from J, with 11 bases in between. Germline values: CDR1 SQVTM, CDR2 ANQGSEA. The length of the CDR3 is 13 residues. The CDR3 bases are TGCAGCGTTGAAGGAAGGGGGGGAACTGAAGCTTTCTTT. Encoded protein: CSVEGRGGTEAFF.

The chain combines TRBV3-1 with TRBJ1-1; the D gene is possibly TRBD1 (6 bases). Germline CDR1 and CDR2: LGHDT and YNNKEL (reference sequence). Trimming removed 1 base from V and 9 bases from J, with 12 bases in between. The CDR3 has 13 amino acids. The CDR3 nucleotides are TGTGCCAGCAGCCAAGCGTTGGGGGGCAAAGCTTTCTTT. Translating it yields CASSQALGGKAFF.

J is TRBJ2-2 and V is TRBV7-3; D perhaps matches TRBD2 (5 bases). This CDR3 is 14 amino acids long. V gave up 6 bases and J gave up 5 bases, with 13 bases separating them. Germline CDR1 SGHTA, CDR2 FQGTGA. CDR3 sequence reads: CASSRTPRTGELFF. CDR3 bases: TGTGCCAGCAGTCGGACTCCCCGAACCGGGGAGCTGTTTTTT.

This clonotype was observed a few times. The CDR3 here is CASSCGGGDNSPLHF. The CDR3 bases are TGTGCCAGCAGTTGCGGGGGCGGTGATAATTCACCCCTCCACTTT. The rearrangement links TRBV6-5 to TRBJ1-6; D is perhaps TRBD1 (6 bases). The V gene's germline CDR1 is MNHEY and CDR2 SVGAGI. V gave up 4 bases and J gave up 5 bases, with 12 bases separating them. CDR3 size: 15 residues.

This clonotype was seen only a few times. The chain uses TRBV6-1 and TRBJ1-5; D gene uncertain. Deletions cut 6 bases from V and 0 bases from J, with 15 bases between. CDR1 and CDR2 from the germline V gene are MNHNS and SASEGT. CDR3 length equals 16 residues. The CDR3 sequence is CASSPFGPYSNQPQHF. CDR3 sequence (DNA): TGTGCCAGCAGCCCCTTCGGGCCTTATAGCAATCAGCCCCAGCATTTT.

This clonotype was seen more than once but under ten times. The chain joins TRBV13 to TRBJ2-5; no definite D call. Germline CDR1 is PRHDT and CDR2 is FYEKMQ (reference sequence). V shed 5 bases and J shed 1 base, with 14 bases lying between them. This CDR3 comprises 15 residues. The CDR3 reads CASSHRSAIQETQYF. The CDR3 nucleotides are TGTGCCAGCAGCCACCGGTCGGCAATCCAAGAGACCCAGTACTTC. The full variable domain, in which reference TRBV13 and TRBJ2-5 provide the parts outside the CDR3, is AAGVIQSPRHLIKEKRETATLKCYPIPRHDTVYWYQQGPGQDPQFLISFYEKMQSDKGSIPDRFSAQQFSDYHSELNMSSLELGDSALYFCASSHRSAIQETQYFGPGTRLLVL.

This clonotype turned up a few times. The chain combines TRBV20-1 with TRBJ2-1, with 11 bases lining up with TRBD1. The V gene's germline CDR1 is DFQATT and CDR2 SNEGSKA (reference sequence). With V trimmed by 1 base and J by 8 bases, 7 bases remained unmatched. CDR3 length equals 15 residues. For the CDR3, the DNA is TGCAGTGCTAGAGTGGGGACAGGGGGATTGGATGAGCAGTTCTTC. Translated: CSARVGTGGLDEQFF.

This clonotype was seen a few times. This chain connects TRBV27 to TRBJ2-5, with 12 bases identical to TRBD1. The CDR3 runs to 16 residues. Germline V gene lookup returns CDR1 MNHEY and CDR2 SMNVEV (reference sequence). V trimming: 5 bases; J trimming: 1 base; junction bases outside the gene matches: 5. The DNA of the CDR3 is TGTGCCAGCAGTCAAGGGACAGGGGGCTTCCAAGAGACCCAGTACTTC. Translation: CASSQGTGGFQETQYF.

The genes are TRBV5-1 and TRBJ1-4, with 7 positions matching TRBD1. This CDR3 contains 17 residues. CDR1 is SGHRS, CDR2 YFSETQ, per germline. V shed 4 bases, J shed 4 bases, and the junction held 13 bases outside the gene matches. CDR3 loop: CASSPGWTGGGNEKLFF. As DNA, the CDR3 is TGCGCCAGCAGCCCGGGATGGACAGGCGGGGGTAATGAAAAACTGTTTTTT. Looking up the rest from reference TRBV5-1 and TRBJ1-4 gives the full variable domain: KAGVTQTPRYLIKTRGQQVTLSCSPISGHRSVSWYQQTPGQGLQFLFEYFSETQRNKGNFPGRFSGRQFSNSRSEMNVSTLELGDSALYLCASSPGWTGGGNEKLFFGSGTQLSVL.

This chain joins TRBV3-1 and TRBJ2-7; the D is unclear. The V end was cut by 1 base, the J end by 0 bases, with 7 bases between. CDR1 LGHDT and CDR2 YNNKEL come from the germline V gene (reference sequence). This CDR3 has 14 residues. The CDR3 loop is CASSQGTLSYEQYF. CDR3 in DNA: TGTGCCAGCAGCCAAGGCACTCTCTCCTACGAGCAGTACTTC.

The V gene is TRBV5-1, the J gene TRBJ2-5; 8 nucleotides match TRBD1. V gave up 4 bases and J gave up 3 bases; unmatched junction bases: 11. Germline V gene sequence: CDR1 SGHRS, CDR2 YFSETQ. The CDR3 has 16 residues. The CDR3 loop reads CASSPGTGLRKETQYF. Here the CDR3 DNA reads TGCGCCAGCAGCCCCGGGACAGGCCTAAGAAAAGAGACCCAGTACTTC.

The CDR3 spells CSVLQGTWNEQYF. The CDR3 DNA reads as TGCAGCGTCCTTCAGGGGACCTGGAACGAGCAGTACTTC. The chain employs TRBV29-1 and TRBJ2-7, with D perhaps matching TRBD1 (6 bases). Per the germline V gene, CDR1 is SQVTM and CDR2 is ANQGSEA. The CDR3 contains 13 residues. V dropped 6 bases and J dropped 5 bases, with 17 bases sitting between them.

This clonotype was observed a handful of times. This chain links TRBV11-2 with TRBJ2-4, with TRBD1 identical over 9 bases. The CDR3 has 18 amino acids. The germline gives CDR1 SGHAT, CDR2 FQNNGV. With 5 bases clipped from V and 7 bases from J, the junction kept 18 bases outside the gene matches. The chain's CDR3 is CASSPYSIRGQGTNIQYF. The CDR3 DNA reads TGTGCCAGCAGCCCGTACTCGATAAGGGGACAGGGTACGAACATTCAGTACTTC.

The chain joins TRBV5-1 to TRBJ2-7; D is unclear. V dropped 0 bases and J dropped 1 base, with 20 bases sitting between them. Germline V gene data show CDR1 as SGHRS and CDR2 as YFSETQ. The CDR3 length is 18 residues. As DNA, the CDR3 is TGCGCCAGCAGCTTGGGCCCCCCCTGGTCGGGTCGGTCCTACGAGCAGTACTTC. Protein product: CASSLGPPWSGRSYEQYF.

V is TRBV20-1 and J is TRBJ2-7, with TRBD2 matching over 9 bases. Germline loops: CDR1 DFQATT, CDR2 SNEGSKA (reference sequence). Unmatched junction bases numbered 8, after V lost 7 bases and J lost 4 bases. The CDR3 spans 13 residues. DNA for the CDR3: TGCAGTGGAACCGGGACTAGCATATACGAGCAGTACTTC. It translates to CSGTGTSIYEQYF.

This clonotype was found a few times. This chain links TRBV9 with TRBJ2-7; a possible D gene is TRBD2 (6 bases). Germline V gene sequence: CDR1 SGDLS, CDR2 YYNGEE. With 1 base removed from V and 2 bases from J, the gap between germline ends came to 10 bases. The CDR3 sequence is 14 residues long. Here the CDR3 DNA reads TGTGCCAGCAGCGTATCCGGGACTCCCTACGAGCAGTACTTC. This sequence encodes CASSVSGTPYEQYF.

The chain employs TRBV5-1 and TRBJ1-1; 9 bases agree with TRBD1. V lost 4 bases to trimming and J lost 5 bases; unmatched junction nucleotides: 6. Per germline, CDR1 SGHRS and CDR2 YFSETQ. CDR3 length: 14 residues. The CDR3 protein is CASSVVDRGTEAFF. In nucleotides, the CDR3 is TGCGCCAGCAGCGTGGTCGACAGGGGGACTGAAGCTTTCTTT.

The chain has TRBV27 and TRBJ2-5; TRBD1 agrees at 7 bases. The CDR3 consists of 15 residues. Germline V gene sequence: CDR1 MNHEY, CDR2 SMNVEV (reference sequence). The J segment lost 5 bases and the V segment lost 6 bases, leaving 12 bases of the junction unmatched. In DNA, the CDR3 is TGTGCCAGCAGCTCCGACAGGGTCGGTAGGGAGACCCAGTACTTC. This sequence encodes CASSSDRVGRETQYF.

This clonotype was recorded many times. The chain couples TRBV20-1 to TRBJ2-7; 8 bases line up with TRBD2. The trim removed 5 bases at V and 2 bases at J, leaving 11 bases unmatched. The CDR3 covers 15 residues. CDR1 DFQATT and CDR2 SNEGSKA come from the germline V gene (reference sequence). For the CDR3, the DNA is TGCAGTGCTCCCTCCCGGGCGGGGGGAACCTACGAGCAGTACTTC. Translating gives CSAPSRAGGTYEQYF.